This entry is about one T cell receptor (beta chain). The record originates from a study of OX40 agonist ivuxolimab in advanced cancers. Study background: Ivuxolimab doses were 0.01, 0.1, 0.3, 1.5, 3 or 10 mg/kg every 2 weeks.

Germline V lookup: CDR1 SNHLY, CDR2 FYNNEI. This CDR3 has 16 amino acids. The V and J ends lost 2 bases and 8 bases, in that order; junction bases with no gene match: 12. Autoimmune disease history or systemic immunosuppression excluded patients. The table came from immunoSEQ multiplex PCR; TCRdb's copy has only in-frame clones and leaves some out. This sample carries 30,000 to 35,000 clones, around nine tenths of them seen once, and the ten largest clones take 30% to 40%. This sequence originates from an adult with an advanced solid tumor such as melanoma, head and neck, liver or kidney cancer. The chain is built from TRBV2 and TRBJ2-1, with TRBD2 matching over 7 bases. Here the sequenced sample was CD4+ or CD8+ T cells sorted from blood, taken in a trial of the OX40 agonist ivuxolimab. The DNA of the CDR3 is TGTGCCAGCAGTGAATCGGCGGTGGGAGGGTGGCATGAGCAGTTCTTC. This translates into CASSESAVGGWHEQFF.